This TCR beta chain was identified during a study of cytomegalovirus exposure and HLA in healthy donors (dated by TCRdb to the late 2010s). For the study in its entirety: An earlier analysis of around 600 of the donors reported about 250 Gb of sequence data and approximately 110 million unique TCR beta sequences from roughly 180 million T cells. To predict cytomegalovirus infection status, the study combined high-throughput TCR immunosequencing, statistical association of individual TCRs with disease status, and machine learning. An early release that covered about 600 HLA-typed donors contained approximately 300 gigabases of sequencing data and tens of millions of unique TCR sequences. Of the roughly 400 genotyped donors, around 81% fell in the genetic ancestry cluster associated with self-reported Caucasian donors. The T cell repertoires of 666 subjects were profiled by immunosequencing and related to cytomegalovirus serostatus. Every discovery cohort repertoire had been produced on one sequencing platform. Roughly five DR-DQ haplotypes were handled as single units for association and clustering because linkage in the cohort was strong. Among 398 genotyped donors of the cohort, an average of about 240,000 unique TCR beta nucleotide sequences were sequenced per donor, around a sixth of them non-productive. Rather than using new phenotypic data, the later analysis identified candidate immune exposures from TCR beta sequences and from how often those sequences occurred across donors. The aim of the study was to test whether cataloging public T cell receptors could identify signatures of past pathogen exposure. Alongside the repertoire data, information on donor age, sex, ethnicity and CMV serostatus was compiled. Typing coverage differed by locus: A, B, C, DRB1 and DQB1 were typed in roughly 620-640 donors, DQA1 in approximately 520, DPA1 in around 580, and DPB1 in 450 to 480. HLA typing covered class I and class II loci at four-digit resolution. Genome-wide SNP genotypes for about 65% of the 666 donors were used in a later genetic analysis, which treated that subset as a discovery cohort. In an earlier analysis of about 590 of the donors, high-throughput TCR beta sequencing was used to judge whether each TCR beta V gene segment behaved as functional or pseudogenic. Besides the first cohort of 666 subjects, a separate validation cohort made up of 120 different subjects was used. A later analysis re-analyzed previously published TCR beta repertoires from 600 to 850 donors and added high-resolution HLA genotyping to study TCR occurrence patterns.

As to this clone: Its antigen is unknown. Qualities for individual bases were not recorded, and no much larger clone is one base off.

The cohort consisted of fewer than 700 healthy bone marrow donors. Cohort members were all nominally healthy when sampled, although unrecorded immune exposures were likely present. The donor was CMV seronegative and was included in the group of over 300 seronegative cohort members. A peripheral blood sample was collected from each donor, and TCR beta sequencing was performed on peripheral blood mononuclear cells. Genomic DNA was extracted from the blood cell samples with the Qiagen DNeasy Blood Extraction Kit. General conclusions and limits of the study: An earlier analysis of 587 of the donors showed that most TCR beta V segments appeared in productive rearrangements either about 90% or about 30% of the time, which broadly matched IMGT annotations. A further reported finding was that TCR beta sequences accurately predicted the HLA-A and HLA-B alleles for most subjects in the first cohort. The study gave a list of about 160 TCR beta chains associated with cytomegalovirus. Immune exposure information for the cohort was limited to CMV serostatus. Because some donors lacked HLA typing at each locus, the association tests relied only on the typed subset. Some 15 rarely observed V segments, including chromosome 9 orphons, were excluded from the earlier analysis of a few hundred of the donors because counts were too low. In a later analysis, several top co-occurrence clusters were reported to appear linked to parvovirus B19, influenza, CMV and Epstein-Barr virus. Linkage disequilibrium might explain the correlated functional status among segregating V segments, but an unknown experimental factor could not be ruled out. Some IMGT-functional V segments, including TRBV6-2 and TRBV6-3, could not be distinguished by the 87-base-pair reads and were therefore excluded. A later genetic analysis reported fewer N-insertions in productive TCRs among donors in an Asian-associated ancestry cluster than the roughly 650-donor mean. In this cohort, only TCR beta chains were sequenced, and detectable features were limited by the absence of alpha or paired-chain data. A few of the identified cytomegalovirus-associated TCR beta chains were confirmed in vitro to be specific for cytomegalovirus antigens. A cluster of highly shared sequence variants was judged likely to be a technical artifact of the sequencing pipeline. According to a later analysis, most CMV-associated TCR beta chains appeared to be HLA-restricted, and the HLA associations seemed to be driven largely by CMV exposure. Most TCR sequences were seen in very few donors, while some public TCRs were found in many individuals. Presence/absence analyses assumed roughly uniform sequencing depth across donors, an assumption that may not hold. It was suggested by the authors that the approach could potentially be generalized to other disease states and immunological phenotypes. A later analysis associated about 17,000 TCR beta sequences with specific HLA alleles at a false discovery rate of 0.05. In a later analysis, HLA-associated TCR beta chains were found to be more clonally expanded and to have lower generation probabilities than equally common non-associated chains. Assigning TCR associations to individual alleles was difficult when HLA alleles, especially DR and DQ, strongly co-occurred. A later analysis found that TCR association rates varied across HLA loci, with DRB1 alleles showing the most associated TCRs and HLA-C alleles the fewest. Cytomegalovirus status was reported to be diagnosed by the classifier with high specificity and sensitivity in both the original and validation cohorts. In a later genetic analysis, a missense DCLRE1C variant was associated with V-gene and J-gene trimming of TCR beta chains, and the association was replicated in an independent cohort.

The receptor library was made with the immunoSEQ multiplex PCR assay. A mixture of 60 forward primers for TCR Vbeta segments and 13 reverse primers for TCR Jbeta segments was used in the multiplex PCR. A multiplex PCR assay on genomic DNA amplified the CDR3 region of rearranged TCR beta genes. The Illumina HiSeq System was used to sequence the amplified TCR beta libraries as 87-base-pair reads. On the study's bioinformatics: Across the 670 or so repertoires, a later analysis counted tens of millions of unique TCR beta chains, some 11 million of which were shared by at least two donors. A nearest-neighbor algorithm error-corrected the raw reads and collapsed the reads into unique sequences, merging closely related sequences to remove PCR and sequencing errors. Alignment of CDR3 sequences to IMGT reference sequences was used to assign V, D and J gene segments. Each retained sequence needed at least a six-nucleotide match to both a V gene segment and a J gene segment. A rearrangement was called productive if the CDR3 had no stop codons and remained in frame with V and J, and every other rearrangement was called non-productive. CDR3 was defined according to IMGT convention as the region running from the second conserved V-encoded cysteine to the conserved J-encoded phenylalanine. The earlier analysis of around 640 of the donors excluded sequences that lacked an unambiguous match to a single V gene segment. In an earlier analysis of several hundred of the donors, V segments were called functional above 56.7% productive rearrangements and were called segregating when the between-donor standard deviation exceeded 5%. A statistical classification framework was developed to diagnose cytomegalovirus status using the catalog of TCR beta chain sequences. A later analysis assigned V and J genes by comparing TCR nucleotide sequences with IMGT/GENE-DB human TR gene sequences. In a later analysis, CDR3 sequences and most-parsimonious VDJ recombination scenarios were assigned using the TCRdist pipeline. A later analysis defined each TCR beta chain by its CDR3 amino acid sequence plus V-gene family, and excluded reads lacking a unique V-gene family. A later analysis removed 592 highly shared, low-generation-probability nucleotide sequences to deal with suspected cross-contamination and a sequencing artifact. In a later analysis, a clonal expansion index for each public chain was calculated from normalized within-repertoire ranks of inferred template counts. In a later analysis, generation probabilities were computed using a VDJ recombination model fitted to out-of-frame rearrangements, and the results were checked against IGoR. In a later analysis, TCR-TCR, TCR-HLA and TCR-CMV co-occurrence was scored with hypergeometric tests, and a repertoire-size bias correction was applied to TCR pairs. False discovery rates were estimated in a later analysis by permuting HLA or CMV assignments 20 times. In a later analysis, co-occurring TCRs were grouped with DBSCAN, and TCRdist sequence similarity was added when clustering was performed within HLA-allele-positive subsets. For co-occurrence clustering, repertoires with fewer than 30,000 or more than 120,000 public chains were excluded, along with five repertoires with anomalous nucleotide sharing. As stored in TCRdb, this immuneACCESS dataset retains in-frame rearrangements with V and J assigned. A fraction of the clones does not appear; measured against another copy, unresolved V genes explain less than half of the discrepancy, and the remainder lacks a known reason. D and trimming were read from the DNA, whereas the V and J calls and clone size are those reported in that table. In all, the sample holds 150,000 or so clones, and under 80% of those were seen once. The ten largest account for around 1.3% of the sample.

V loses 8 bases of germline sequence and J loses 0 bases, and the interval between the two ends is 10 bases. The CDR3 contains 13 residues, cysteine and phenylalanine counted. CDR3 DNA only is kept here, 39 bases in frame from base 1. From a lookup of the germline V gene, CDR1 and CDR2 are SNHLY and FYNNEI. Sequenced sample: PBMCs. Recombination connected TRBV2 to TRBJ1-1; TRBD1 is a weak D gene call, 5 bases matching. The sequence came from a woman aged 30 to 39 in good health and CMV-seronegative. The CDR3 region has the sequence CASGRGMNTEAFF. In nucleotide form, the sequence is TGTGCCAGCGGGAGGGGAATGAACACTGAAGCTTTCTTT. Full variable domain (CDR3 extended with the reference TRBV2 and TRBJ1-1 proteins): EPEVTQTPSHQVTQMGQEVILRCVPISNHLYFYWYRQILGQKVEFLVSFYNNEISEKSEIFDDQFSVERPDGSNFTLKIRSTKLEDSAMYFCASGRGMNTEAFFGQGTRLTVV.